A selection of T cell receptor beta chains follows, all from one sample in a study of blood T cells in healthy people across ages. MiXCR, applied by TCRdb to the 5' RACE reads, yields one record per CDR3 protein. The sample has 870,000 or so distinct CDR3 sequences, more than 25% seen once. The sample comprised blood. These receptors were taken from a woman older than 75 in good health. The CDR3 runs from the conserved cysteine through the conserved F or W. A D gene is named only where the DNA matches it firmly. For some rows the clone size is stated as once, few or many, or as a class when expanded; others skip it.

d_call cdr3_length j_call clone_size v_call cdr3_nt cdr3_aa
TRBD1 18 TRBJ2-1 . TRBV13 TGTGCCAGCAGCTTAGGAGTGAGGAGACAGGGGTCCTACAATGAGCAGGTCTTC CASSLGVRRQGSYNEQVF
. 14 TRBJ1-2 few TRBV7-2 TGTGCCAGCAGCTTAGACAGGAGGAAGGGAGGCTACACCTTC CASSLDRRKGGYTF
. 12 TRBJ1-1 many TRBV29-1 TGCAGCGTTGGCGGAATGAACACTGAAGCTTTCTTT CSVGGMNTEAFF
. 17 TRBJ2-6 many TRBV4-3 TGCGCCAGCAGCCAAGATCTCCACAACTCTGGGGCCAACGTCCTGACTTTC CASSQDLHNSGANVLTF
. 14 TRBJ1-1 . TRBV20-1 TGCAGTACTAGAGATCCAACGGGGTCCACTGAAGCTTTCTTT CSTRDPTGSTEAFF
. 15 TRBJ2-3 many TRBV7-2 TGTGCCAGCAGGGGTCAGGGTTTCGGGACAGATACGCAGTATTTT CASRGQGFGTDTQYF
. 13 TRBJ1-1 . TRBV2 TGTGCCAGCAGTGAACGGCGGGCGGATGAAGCTTTCTTT CASSERRADEAFF
. 14 TRBJ1-4 few TRBV30 TGTGCCTGGAGGCCGCCCCCAACTAATGAAAAACTGTTTTTT CAWRPPPTNEKLFF
. 12 TRBJ1-2 . TRBV10-3 TGTGCCACATCCAGCGATAACTGTGGCTACACCTTC CATSSDNCGYTF
TRBD1 14 TRBJ2-2 . TRBV6-4 TGTGCCAGCAGAGGGACAGGGCTCACCGGGGAGCTGTTTTTT CASRGTGLTGELFF
. 13 TRBJ2-5 many TRBV20-1 TGCAGTGCTCTCCTGACGGGGCGGGAGACCCAGTACTTC CSALLTGRETQYF
TRBD1 16 TRBJ1-2 . TRBV6-2/TRBV6-3 TGTGCCAGCAGTTACCCCCTACAGGGGATTGACTATGGCTACACCTTC CASSYPLQGIDYGYTF
TRBD1 14 TRBJ2-7 few TRBV5-1 TGCGCCAGCAGCTCCACAGGGGTCGGCTACGAGCAGTACTTC CASSSTGVGYEQYF
TRBD1 15 TRBJ1-4 few TRBV4-3 TGCGCCAGCAGCCAGGGACAGGGGGCTTATGAAAAACTGTTTTTT CASSQGQGAYEKLFF
TRBD2 16 TRBJ2-5 many TRBV6-1 TGTGCCAGCAGTGAAGCAGGTGGGACTATCCAAGAGACCCAGTACTTC CASSEAGGTIQETQYF
. 13 TRBJ1-2 medium-sized TRBV12-3/TRBV12-4 TGTGCCAGCAGTTTATCAGCTAACTATGGCTACACCTTC CASSLSANYGYTF
. 11 TRBJ1-5 few TRBV27 TGTGCCCGCCGCGGCAATCAGCCCCAGCATTTT CARRGNQPQHF
. 15 TRBJ2-3 many TRBV7-2 TGTGCCAGCACCCTGACGGGGTCGAGCACAGATACGCAGTATTTT CASTLTGSSTDTQYF
. 14 TRBJ1-6 many TRBV4-3 TGCGCCAGCAGCCAATTACAGGGCAATTCACCCCTCCACTTT CASSQLQGNSPLHF
TRBD2 17 TRBJ2-1 . TRBV13 TGTGCCAGCAGCTTAGCGACGACGGGGGGATCCTACAATGAGCAGTTCTTC CASSLATTGGSYNEQFF
. 18 TRBJ2-1 many TRBV20-1 TGCAGTGCTAGAGATGCTGGCGGGGGCTTAAGCTCCTACAATGAGCAGTTCTTC CSARDAGGGLSSYNEQFF
. 13 TRBJ2-1 many TRBV10-3 TGTGCCGTACTCCGGGACGGAACGAATGAGCAGTTCTTC CAVLRDGTNEQFF
TRBD2 14 TRBJ2-3 few TRBV20-1 TGCAGTGCAATGCAGCGGGGGGGCCTAGATACGCAGTATTTT CSAMQRGGLDTQYF
. 13 TRBJ1-2 many TRBV19 TGTGCCAGTAGTATAGACAGGATATATGGCTACACCTTC CASSIDRIYGYTF
TRBD1 14 TRBJ2-1 many TRBV27 TGTGCCAGCAGTCCTGACAGGGGGCGCGGCGAGCAGTTCTTC CASSPDRGRGEQFF